One sample yielded the 15 T cell receptor beta chains listed below, sequenced in a study of sequential checkpoint blockade in melanoma. Using immunoSEQ multiplex PCR, the repertoire was profiled, and TCRdb retains in-frame clones only, with some absent. This sample has roughly 5,000 clones, with approximately 23% found just once. Noted treatment: randomized to nivolumab then ipilimumab (arm A) or the reverse (arm B). Source: tumor tissue (inferred from file names), taken from a patient given nivolumab and ipilimumab in sequence. The receptors stem from a human donor with melanoma.

This clone was found a few times. The gene calls are TRBV28 and TRBJ2-7; 9 bases match TRBD2. CDR3 length: 17 amino acids. The V gene's germline CDR1 is MDHEN and CDR2 SYDVKM. V trimming: 3 bases; J trimming: 0 bases; junction bases outside the gene matches: 9. The CDR3 nucleotides read TGTGCCAGCAGTTTGGTTCTAGCGGGGATCAGCTCCTACGAGCAGTACTTC. Its translation: CASSLVLAGISSYEQYF.

A few counts support this clone. This chain uses TRBV11-3 with TRBJ1-3; unclear D gene. The germline V and J ends were trimmed by 2 bases and 1 base, with 15 bases remaining between them. From germline, CDR1 is SGHNT and CDR2 YENEEA. The CDR3 totals 17 residues. The CDR3 protein is CASSLSPGRSSGNTIYF. The CDR3 DNA follows: TGTGCCAGCAGCTTAAGTCCGGGCCGCTCTTCTGGAAACACCATATATTTT. Together with reference TRBV11-3 and TRBJ1-3, the CDR3 gives the full variable domain: EAGVVQSPRYKIIEKKQPVAFWCNPISGHNTLYWYLQNLGQGPELLIRYENEEAVDDSQLPKDRFSAERLKGVDSTLKIQPAELGDSAVYLCASSLSPGRSSGNTIYFGEGSWLTVV.

This sequence joins TRBV19 and TRBJ1-1; 9 nucleotides match TRBD1. The V gene's germline CDR1 is LNHDA and CDR2 SQIVND (reference sequence). Losses at the gene ends were 5 bases for V and 4 bases for J; bases not matched to a gene: 8. There are 15 residues in the CDR3. CDR3: CASSFDRGVGTEAFF. The CDR3 DNA reads as TGTGCCAGTAGTTTTGACAGGGGGGTGGGCACTGAAGCTTTCTTT.

This sequence joins TRBV28 and TRBJ1-1; D possibly corresponds to TRBD1 (6 bases). The CDR3 is 17 amino acids. Germline CDR1 is MDHEN and CDR2 is SYDVKM. Trimming left V 5 bases short and J 0 bases short, with 19 bases between. CDR3 sequence: CASSLPRVGAMNTEAFF. The CDR3, as DNA: TGTGCCAGCAGTCTCCCCAGGGTGGGGGCCATGAACACTGAAGCTTTCTTT.

This clone is medium-sized. CDR3 DNA sequence: TGCAGCGTTGTTTCGATAGCGGGAAGTACGAATGAGCAGTTCTTC. It specifies CSVVSIAGSTNEQFF. The V gene is TRBV29-1, the J gene TRBJ2-1; 8 nucleotides agree with TRBD2. The length of the CDR3 is 15 residues. Germline CDR1 is SQVTM and CDR2 is ANQGSEA. After removal of 4 bases from V and 7 bases from J, the junction contained 12 bases not matched to a gene.

The chain links TRBV5-1 to TRBJ2-1; 9 bases align to TRBD2. The V and J ends lost 4 bases and 6 bases, in that order; junction bases with no gene match: 11. Germline loops: CDR1 SGHRS, CDR2 YFSETQ. The CDR3 covers 16 residues. CDR3: CASSTISGSPPNEQFF. The CDR3 nucleotides are TGCGCCAGCAGCACTATTAGCGGGAGTCCTCCCAATGAGCAGTTCTTC.

V and J are TRBV29-1 and TRBJ1-1; D remains unclear. V shed 3 bases and J shed 4 bases, with 12 bases lying between them. The CDR3 contains 13 residues. Germline CDR1 SQVTM, CDR2 ANQGSEA. The CDR3, as DNA: TGCAGCGTTGACCCCCGAAGCGGCACTGAAGCTTTCTTT. Translation gives CSVDPRSGTEAFF.

There are many counts of this clone. This chain uses TRBV11-3 with TRBJ1-2; the match to TRBD1 covers 12 bases. This CDR3 is 18 amino acids long. Losses at the gene ends were 4 bases for V and 7 bases for J; bases not matched to a gene: 16. Germline V gene data show CDR1 as SGHNT and CDR2 as YENEEA. CDR3 DNA sequence: TGTGCCAGCAGCTCGCCAGCACTAACCGGGACAGGGGGCTCTGGCTACACCTTC. As protein: CASSSPALTGTGGSGYTF.

This chain links TRBV11-3 with TRBJ2-5; 7 bases agree with TRBD2. V gave up 3 bases and J gave up 2 bases; unmatched junction bases: 6. Germline V gives CDR1 SGHNT, CDR2 YENEEA. The CDR3 spans 15 residues. The CDR3 nucleotides read TGTGCCAGCAGCTTTACCCTAGCGGAACAAGAGACCCAGTACTTC. Encoded protein: CASSFTLAEQETQYF.

In its sample, this clone was seen a few times. It is unclear where the CDR3 begins or ends on the DNA, so no DNA is shown, and the CDR3 is as TCRdb lists it. CDR3 protein: CASSFLWTGGGRGPSYGYTF. The chain recombines TRBV28 with TRBJ1-2; the D segment call TRBD1 is taken from the table without a DNA check. The CDR3 is 20 residues long, ends included. Germline V gene data show CDR1 as MDHEN and CDR2 as SYDVKM.

V and J are TRBV28 and TRBJ1-4; the match to TRBD1 covers 9 bases. The CDR3 covers 16 residues. Germline V lookup: CDR1 MDHEN, CDR2 SYDVKM. V was clipped by 3 bases and J by 8 bases; unmatched bases: 10. The CDR3 loop is CASSFGSGTGREKLFF. The CDR3 nucleotides are TGTGCCAGCAGTTTCGGTTCAGGGACAGGGCGAGAAAAACTGTTTTTT.

The rearrangement links TRBV18 to TRBJ2-1, with 11 bases matching TRBD2. Trimming at V came to 4 bases and at J to 0 bases, leaving 5 bases not matched to a gene. From germline, CDR1 is KGHSH and CDR2 LQKENI. This CDR3 region has 17 residues. CDR3: CASSRPGLADSYNEQFF. For the CDR3, the DNA is TGTGCCAGCTCACGGCCGGGACTAGCGGACTCCTACAATGAGCAGTTCTTC.

In this sample, this clone turned up a few times. CDR3 DNA sequence: TGCGCCAGCAGCCAAGTATCACAGGGGGCGGGATATGGCTACACCTTC. As protein: CASSQVSQGAGYGYTF. V gene TRBV1 combines with J gene TRBJ1-2; the D call TRBD1 from the table was never checked on the DNA. TRBV1 is noted as a pseudogene. This CDR3 has 16 amino acids.

J is TRBJ1-2 and V is TRBV5-1, with 8 bases lining up with TRBD1. Looked up from germline, CDR1 is SGHRS and CDR2 is YFSETQ. This CDR3 spans 16 amino acids. Trimming at V came to 4 bases and at J to 7 bases, leaving 15 bases not matched to a gene. This chain's CDR3 is CASSPGTGALRGGYTF. In DNA form, the CDR3 reads TGCGCCAGCAGCCCCGGGACAGGTGCCCTAAGGGGTGGCTACACCTTC. Drawing the rest from reference TRBV5-1 and TRBJ1-2, the complete variable domain is KAGVTQTPRYLIKTRGQQVTLSCSPISGHRSVSWYQQTPGQGLQFLFEYFSETQRNKGNFPGRFSGRQFSNSRSEMNVSTLELGDSALYLCASSPGTGALRGGYTFGSGTRLTVV.

V gene TRBV18 combines with J gene TRBJ1-1; perhaps TRBD1 as D (5 bases). The CDR3 totals 14 residues. Germline-derived CDR1 and CDR2 are KGHSH and LQKENI. Trimming left V 5 bases short and J 1 base short, with 11 bases between. Written as DNA, the CDR3 is TGTGCCAGCTCAACGGGACGGCAGAACACTGAAGCTTTCTTT. Amino acid sequence: CASSTGRQNTEAFF.